One TCR beta chain is described in this entry. The antigen remains undetermined. This sample was taken from a study of cytomegalovirus exposure and HLA in healthy donors. Regarding the study as a whole: Per a prior analysis, the majority of TCR beta V segments were productive roughly 90% or roughly 30% of the time. In vitro experiments confirmed that a few CMV-associated chains were specific for CMV antigens.

The ends lost 1 base at V and 3 bases at J; junction bases unmatched: 8. The CDR3 is 16 amino acids. Germline CDR1 SGHTA, CDR2 FQGNSA. The study ran its PCR with 60 Vbeta and 13 Jbeta primers. The method was immunoSEQ multiplex PCR; TCRdb's version includes in-frame clones alone and lacks a portion of them. The table shows about 170,000 clones, with 65% to 85% occurring only once. The chain joins TRBV7-2 to TRBJ1-1; TRBD1 matches at 7 bases. The specimen was PBMCs. The TCR sequence derives from a male donor in good health and CMV-seronegative. In nucleotides, the CDR3 is TGTGCCAGCAGCTTAGGCAACACAGGGGTAGACACTGAAGCTTTCTTT. It is translated as CASSLGNTGVDTEAFF.